What follows is one T cell receptor beta chain and its context. The PCR was carried out with 60 Vbeta primers and 13 Jbeta primers. The table came from immunoSEQ multiplex PCR; TCRdb's copy has only in-frame clones and leaves some out. The listing records more than 200,000 clones. The record originates from a study of cytomegalovirus exposure and HLA in healthy donors. Study information: Tens of millions of unique TCRs from HLA-typed donors made up an early data release.

The germline CDR1 and CDR2 sequences are MDHEN and SYDVKM. V was trimmed by 3 bases and J by 4 bases, leaving 6 bases between them. The CDR3 contains 12 residues. This TCR was recovered from a woman aged 25 to 39 in good health and CMV-seropositive. Sequenced: PBMCs. This sequence joins TRBV28 and TRBJ1-1; no clear D. The CDR3 reads CASSFTLTEAFF. DNA of the CDR3: TGTGCCAGCAGTTTTACTCTCACTGAAGCTTTCTTT.